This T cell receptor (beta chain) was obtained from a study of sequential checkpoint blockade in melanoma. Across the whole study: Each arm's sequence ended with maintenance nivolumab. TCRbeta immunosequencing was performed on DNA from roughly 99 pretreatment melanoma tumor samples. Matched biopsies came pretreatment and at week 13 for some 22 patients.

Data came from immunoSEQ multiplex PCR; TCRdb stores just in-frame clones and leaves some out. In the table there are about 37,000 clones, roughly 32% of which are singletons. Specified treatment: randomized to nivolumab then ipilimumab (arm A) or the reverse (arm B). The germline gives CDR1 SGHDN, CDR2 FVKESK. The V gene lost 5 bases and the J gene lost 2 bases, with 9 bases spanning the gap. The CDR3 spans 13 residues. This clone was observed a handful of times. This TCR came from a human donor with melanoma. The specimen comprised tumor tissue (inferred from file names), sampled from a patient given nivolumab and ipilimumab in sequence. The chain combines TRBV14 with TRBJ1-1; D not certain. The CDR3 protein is CASSLTDNTEAFF. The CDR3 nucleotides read TGTGCCAGCAGCTTAACAGATAACACTGAAGCTTTCTTT. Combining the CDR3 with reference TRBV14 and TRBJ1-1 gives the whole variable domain EAGVTQFPSHSVIEKGQTVTLRCDPISGHDNLYWYRRVMGKEIKFLLHFVKESKQDESGMPNNRFLAERTGGTYSTLKVQPAELEDSGVYFCASSLTDNTEAFFGQGTRLTVV.